The 16 T cell receptor beta chains listed next were all sequenced from one sample in a study of cytomegalovirus exposure and HLA in healthy donors. The PCR used 60 Vbeta and 13 Jbeta primers. The protocol was immunoSEQ multiplex PCR, while the TCRdb copy is restricted to in-frame clones and leaves out a portion. The sample records about 140,000 clones, around 80% being singletons. Sequenced: PBMCs. These receptors all come from a woman between 50 and 59 years old in good health and CMV-seropositive.

The chain is built from TRBV4-3 and TRBJ2-1, with 7 bases aligning to TRBD1. V dropped 0 bases and J dropped 4; count of bases not matched to a gene: 12. The CDR3 is 18 amino acids. CDR1 and CDR2 from the germline V gene are LGHNA and YSLEER. CDR3 sequence reads: CASSQDLSDRRRYNEQFF. The CDR3 DNA sequence: TGCGCCAGCAGCCAAGATCTCTCGGACAGGAGGAGATACAATGAGCAGTTCTTC.

The DNA of the CDR3 is TGTGCCAGCAGCAGCCGGGACAGGGGGCAGGCTTTCTTT. Translated, it gives CASSSRDRGQAFF. This chain links TRBV9 with TRBJ1-1; 12 bases match TRBD1. With 4 bases clipped from V and 11 bases from J, the junction kept 6 bases outside the gene matches. CDR3 length equals 13 residues. In germline, CDR1 is SGDLS, CDR2 YYNGEE.

Only one count was recorded for this clone. J is TRBJ2-7 and V is TRBV27, with TRBD2 matching over 8 bases. With 5 bases clipped from V and 7 bases from J, the junction kept 13 bases outside the gene matches. CDR1 and CDR2 (germline): MNHEY, SMNVEV (reference sequence). The CDR3 extends over 15 amino acids. The CDR3 sequence is CASSKTSGYLREQYF. CDR3 nucleotide sequence: TGTGCCAGCAGTAAAACTAGCGGCTACCTGAGGGAGCAGTACTTC.

In the case of this clone: One base away lies a much larger clone, so this may be a sequencing read error. The chain has TRBV2 and TRBJ2-3; 9 bases are shared with TRBD2. The junction had 0 bases not matched to a gene; V was cut back by 4 bases and J by 1 base. Germline V gives CDR1 SNHLY, CDR2 FYNNEI. This CDR3 spans 14 amino acids. CDR3 in DNA: TGTGCCAGCAGTGGACTAGCGGGCACAGATACGCAGTATTTT. This sequence encodes CASSGLAGTDTQYF.

The V and J genes are TRBV6-5 and TRBJ1-6; D ambiguous. The germline V and J ends were trimmed by 6 bases and 8 bases, with 17 bases remaining between them. Germline V gene sequence: CDR1 MNHEY, CDR2 SVGAGI. There are 15 residues in the CDR3. Written as DNA, the CDR3 is TGTGCCAGCAGCTTCCAGCCCCGGGGTTATTCACCCCTCCACTTT. Protein sequence: CASSFQPRGYSPLHF.

For this clone: At the DNA level, this CDR3 is encoded by other sequences in the same sample as well. The CDR3 DNA reads TGTGCCAGCAGTCCGGGGGCAACTAATGAAAAACTGTTTTTT. Its protein is CASSPGATNEKLFF. The V and J genes are TRBV7-9 and TRBJ1-4, with D possibly matching TRBD1 (5 bases). This CDR3 has 14 residues. Trimming removed 6 bases from V and 0 bases from J, with 8 bases in between. CDR1 and CDR2 from the germline V gene are SEHNR and FQNEAQ (reference sequence). The whole variable domain, remainder taken from reference TRBV7-9 and TRBJ1-4, is DTGVSQNPRHKITKRGQNVTFRCDPISEHNRLYWYRQTLGQGPEFLTYFQNEAQLEKSRLLSDRFSAERPKGSFSTLEIQRTEQGDSAMYLCASSPGATNEKLFFGSGTQLSVL.

Only one count was recorded for this clone. This chain joins TRBV6-6 and TRBJ2-4, with 7 bases identical to TRBD1. The CDR3 covers 15 residues. Germline V CDR1 and CDR2: MNHNY, SVGAGI (reference sequence). V was clipped by 7 bases and J by 2 bases; unmatched bases: 8. In DNA, the CDR3 is TGTGCCAGCATCTTGACAGGGCCTACCAAAAACATTCAGTACTTC. It yields the protein CASILTGPTKNIQYF.

V gene TRBV29-1 combines with J gene TRBJ2-7; a weak D match, TRBD1 (6 bases). V was trimmed by 7 bases and J by 0 bases, leaving 10 bases between them. The CDR3 runs 12 residues. Germline values: CDR1 SQVTM, CDR2 ANQGSEA. The CDR3 sequence: CSARGSSYEQYF. The CDR3 DNA is TGCAGCGCCAGGGGTAGCTCCTACGAGCAGTACTTC.

The rearrangement uses TRBV29-1 and TRBJ2-3; D is ambiguous. Germline V gives CDR1 SQVTM, CDR2 ANQGSEA. V was pared by 7 bases and J by 2 bases, with 7 bases between. The CDR3 spans 11 residues. Here the CDR3 reads CSALFTDTQYF. In nucleotides, the CDR3 is TGCAGCGCCCTATTCACAGATACGCAGTATTTT.

This clone was seen just once. The genes are TRBV29-1 and TRBJ1-4, with 10 bases fitting TRBD1. V lost 7 bases and J lost 4; bases outside the gene matches: 3. The CDR3 sequence is 13 residues long. Germline V CDR1 and CDR2: SQVTM, ANQGSEA. The CDR3 loop is CSAGTGVNEKLFF. CDR3 DNA sequence: TGCAGCGCGGGGACAGGGGTTAATGAAAAACTGTTTTTT.

V and J are TRBV28 and TRBJ2-3, with 10 nucleotides matching TRBD1. Germline V gene lookup returns CDR1 MDHEN and CDR2 SYDVKM. V lost 6 bases, J lost 5 bases, and 8 bases stayed unmatched. The CDR3 contains 15 residues. CDR3 coding DNA: TGTGCCAGCAGCAAACCGGGACAGGGGCAAGATACGCAGTATTTT. Its protein product is CASSKPGQGQDTQYF.

This chain connects TRBV7-2 to TRBJ1-6; 7 bases agree with TRBD1. Germline trimming cut 3 bases from V and 10 bases from J; bases unmatched to any gene: 6. CDR3 length: 14 residues. The V gene's germline CDR1 is SGHTA and CDR2 FQGNSA. The CDR3 DNA is TGTGCCAGCAGCTTCGAGGGGGCTAACTCACCCCTCCACTTT. It codes for CASSFEGANSPLHF.

J is TRBJ2-5 and V is TRBV5-1, with D unresolved. Near its end, the DNA agrees better with TRBJ2-7, so the J call may be wrong. The germline V gene has CDR1 SGHRS and CDR2 YFSETQ. The CDR3 consists of 17 residues. CDR3 region: CASSHVFRQVMSYEQYF. The CDR3, as DNA: TGCGCCAGCAGCCACGTTTTCAGGCAAGTAATGAGCTACGAGCAGTACTTC.

The rearrangement links TRBV7-9 to TRBJ2-7; 10 nucleotides match TRBD2. Trimming removed 3 bases from V and 5 bases from J; junction bases left unmatched: 7. CDR3 length equals 15 residues. Germline V gene data show CDR1 as SEHNR and CDR2 as FQNEAQ (reference sequence). The CDR3 DNA reads TGTGCCAGCAGCTTGGGGAGCGGGGGGGCCCACGAGCAGTACTTC. This translates into CASSLGSGGAHEQYF.

The chain employs TRBV5-1 and TRBJ2-5; maybe TRBD2 (5 bases). This CDR3 is 15 amino acids long. Per germline, CDR1 SGHRS and CDR2 YFSETQ. The germline V and J ends were trimmed by 0 bases and 1 base, with 10 bases remaining between them. CDR3 residues: CASSLEASFQETQYF. CDR3 DNA: TGCGCCAGCAGCTTGGAAGCTAGCTTCCAAGAGACCCAGTACTTC.

The CDR3 sequence is CASSRWTSGDEKLFF. The CDR3, as DNA: TGTGCCAGCAGCCGATGGACCTCGGGAGACGAAAAACTGTTTTTT. The chain employs TRBV5-6 and TRBJ1-4; D gene ambiguous. V lost 4 bases and J 8 bases, leaving 18 bases between the germline ends. Germline values: CDR1 SGHDT, CDR2 YYEEEE. The length of the CDR3 is 15 residues.